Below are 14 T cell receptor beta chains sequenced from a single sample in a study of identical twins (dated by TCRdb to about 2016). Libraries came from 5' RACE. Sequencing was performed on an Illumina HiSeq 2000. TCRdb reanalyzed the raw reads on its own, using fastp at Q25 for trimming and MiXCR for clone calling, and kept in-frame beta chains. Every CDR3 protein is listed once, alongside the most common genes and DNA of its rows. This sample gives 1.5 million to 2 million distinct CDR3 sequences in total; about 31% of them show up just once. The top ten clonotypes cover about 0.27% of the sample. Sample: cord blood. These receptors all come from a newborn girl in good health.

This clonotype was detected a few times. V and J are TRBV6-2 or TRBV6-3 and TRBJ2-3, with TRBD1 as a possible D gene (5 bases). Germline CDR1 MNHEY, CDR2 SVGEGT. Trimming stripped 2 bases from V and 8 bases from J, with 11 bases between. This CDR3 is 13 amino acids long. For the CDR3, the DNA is TGTGCCAGCAGTTACGGGTTCCAGGGTACGCAGTATTTT. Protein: CASSYGFQGTQYF.

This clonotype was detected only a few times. CDR3 protein: CASSRRGRILYEQYF. The CDR3 coding sequence is TGTGCCAGCAGTAGACGGGGCAGGATCCTCTACGAGCAGTACTTC. The rearrangement joins TRBV6-5 to TRBJ2-7; D possibly uses TRBD1 or TRBD2 (5 bases each). In germline, CDR1 is MNHEY, CDR2 SVGAGI. Trimming stripped 5 bases from V and 3 bases from J, with 17 bases between. The CDR3 contains 15 residues.

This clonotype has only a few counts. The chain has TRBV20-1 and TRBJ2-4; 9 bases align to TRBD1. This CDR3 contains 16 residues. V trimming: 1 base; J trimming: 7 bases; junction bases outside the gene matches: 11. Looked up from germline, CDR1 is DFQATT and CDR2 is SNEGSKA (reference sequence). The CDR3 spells CSARAPSRDRANIQYF. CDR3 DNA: TGCAGTGCTAGAGCACCCTCCCGGGACAGGGCGAACATTCAGTACTTC.

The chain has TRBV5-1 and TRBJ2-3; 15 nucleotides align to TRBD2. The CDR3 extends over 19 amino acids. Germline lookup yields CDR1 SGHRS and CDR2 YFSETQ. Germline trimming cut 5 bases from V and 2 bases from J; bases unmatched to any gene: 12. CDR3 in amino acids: CASSRVGLAGGTFTDTQYF. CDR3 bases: TGCGCCAGCAGTCGCGTGGGACTAGCGGGAGGCACCTTCACAGATACGCAGTATTTT.

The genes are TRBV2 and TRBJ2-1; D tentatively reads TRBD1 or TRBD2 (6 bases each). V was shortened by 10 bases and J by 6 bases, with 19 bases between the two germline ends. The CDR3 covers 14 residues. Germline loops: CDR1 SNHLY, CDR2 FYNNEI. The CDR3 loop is CATSLFRGANEQFF. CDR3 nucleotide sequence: TGTGCCACCTCTCTATTTAGGGGGGCCAATGAGCAGTTCTTC.

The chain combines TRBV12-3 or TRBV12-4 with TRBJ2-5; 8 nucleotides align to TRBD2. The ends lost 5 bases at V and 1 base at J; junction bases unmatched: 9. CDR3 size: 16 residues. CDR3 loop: CASSPRSGGRQETQYF. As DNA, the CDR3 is TGTGCCAGCAGTCCTAGGAGCGGGGGACGCCAAGAGACCCAGTACTTC.

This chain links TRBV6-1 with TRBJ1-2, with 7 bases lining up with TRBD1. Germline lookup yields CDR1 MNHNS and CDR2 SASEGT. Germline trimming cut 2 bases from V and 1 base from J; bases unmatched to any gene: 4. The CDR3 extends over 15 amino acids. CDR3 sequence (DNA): TGTGCCAGCAGTGAACGGACAGGCTTTAACTATGGCTACACCTTC. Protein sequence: CASSERTGFNYGYTF.

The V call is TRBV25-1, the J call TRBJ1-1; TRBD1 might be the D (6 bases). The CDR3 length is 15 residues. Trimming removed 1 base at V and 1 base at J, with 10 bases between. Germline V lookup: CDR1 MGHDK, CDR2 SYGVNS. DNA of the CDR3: TGTGCCAGCAGTGAATTTGGACAGAAGAACACTGAAGCTTTCTTT. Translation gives CASSEFGQKNTEAFF.

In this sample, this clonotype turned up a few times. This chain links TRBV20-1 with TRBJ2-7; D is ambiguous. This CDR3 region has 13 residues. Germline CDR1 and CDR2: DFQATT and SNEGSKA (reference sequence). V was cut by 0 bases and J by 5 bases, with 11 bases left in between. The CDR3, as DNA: TGCAGTGCTAGAGATTTGGCCAGCGACGAGCAGTACTTC. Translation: CSARDLASDEQYF.

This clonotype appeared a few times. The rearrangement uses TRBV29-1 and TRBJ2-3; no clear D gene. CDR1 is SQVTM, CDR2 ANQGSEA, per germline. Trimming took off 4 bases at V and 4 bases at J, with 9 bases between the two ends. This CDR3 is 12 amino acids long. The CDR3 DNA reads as TGCAGCGTTGGAGTCCGCTCAGATACGCAGTATTTT. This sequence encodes CSVGVRSDTQYF.

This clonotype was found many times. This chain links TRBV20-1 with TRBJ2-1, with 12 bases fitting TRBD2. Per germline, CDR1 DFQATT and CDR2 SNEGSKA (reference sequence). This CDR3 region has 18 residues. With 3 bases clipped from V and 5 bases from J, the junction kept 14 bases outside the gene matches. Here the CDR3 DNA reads TGCAGTGCTAGGAAGACTAGCGGGAGCCTCCAGTGGGACAATGAGCAGTTCTTC. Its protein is CSARKTSGSLQWDNEQFF.

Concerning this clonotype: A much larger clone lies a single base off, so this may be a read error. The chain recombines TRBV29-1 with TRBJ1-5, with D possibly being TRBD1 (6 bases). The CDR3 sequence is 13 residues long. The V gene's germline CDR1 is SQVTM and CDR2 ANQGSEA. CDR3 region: CGWWGQPNQPQHF. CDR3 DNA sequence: TGCGGGTGGTGGGGGCAGCCTAATCAGCCCCAGCATTTT.

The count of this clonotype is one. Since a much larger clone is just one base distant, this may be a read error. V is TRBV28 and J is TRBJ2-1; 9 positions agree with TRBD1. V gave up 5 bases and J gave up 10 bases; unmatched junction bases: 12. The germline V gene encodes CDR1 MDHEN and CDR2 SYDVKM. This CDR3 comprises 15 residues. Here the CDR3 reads CASSPQTGGIYEQFF. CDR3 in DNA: TGTGCCAGCAGTCCACAGACAGGGGGAATCTACGAGCAGTTCTTC.

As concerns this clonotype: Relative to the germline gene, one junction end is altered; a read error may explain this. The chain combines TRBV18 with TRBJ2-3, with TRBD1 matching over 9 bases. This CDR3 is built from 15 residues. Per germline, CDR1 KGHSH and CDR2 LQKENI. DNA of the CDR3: TGTGCCAGCTCACCAGGGACAGGGACCACAGATGCGCAGTATTTT. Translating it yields CASSPGTGTTDAQYF.